Presented here are 16 T cell receptor beta chains from one specimen sequenced in a study of tumor-infiltrating lymphocytes in primary liver carcinoma. It was unsorted whole blood that yielded blood RNA, and germline DNA was also extracted. Constant-region priming of around 530 ng total RNA yielded TCR beta cDNA. For TCR beta, libraries were produced by three nested multiplex PCR rounds using slightly modified ARM-PCR. The first two PCR rounds, nine to ten cycles each, used TRBV1-TRBV30 forward primers and a C-beta reverse primer. TCRdb reprocessed the multiplex PCR reads via MiXCR and lists one record per CDR3 protein. The sample lists just over 300,000 distinct CDR3 sequences, approximately 54% occurring once. Sequencing used peripheral blood. All receptors derive from a woman aged 25 to 39 with primary liver carcinoma and hepatitis B virus infection.

The rearrangement links TRBV11-1 to TRBJ2-1; 8 bases map to TRBD2. This CDR3 is built from 15 residues. In germline, CDR1 is SGHAT, CDR2 FQDESV (reference sequence). Unmatched junction bases numbered 14, after V lost 6 bases and J lost 10 bases. Here the CDR3 DNA reads TGTGCCAGCAGTCTCGGGGGGGGGAGATCCTACGAGCAGTTCTTC. Its translation: CASSLGGGRSYEQFF.

V is TRBV7-9 and J is TRBJ2-3; D gene ambiguous. Per the germline V gene, CDR1 is SEHNR and CDR2 is FQNEAQ (reference sequence). The CDR3 covers 16 residues. V lost 5 bases and J lost 0, with 15 bases in between. The CDR3 sequence is CASSQYFSSSTDTQYF. The CDR3 nucleotides read TGTGCCAGCAGCCAATATTTCTCATCTAGCACAGATACGCAGTATTTT.

Of note for this clonotype: The junction and the germline gene differ at one end; a read error may be behind it. This chain joins TRBV30 and TRBJ2-5, with D tentatively TRBD1 or TRBD2 (5 bases each). This CDR3 is built from 13 residues. Germline V gives CDR1 GTSNPN, CDR2 SVGIG (reference sequence). CDR3 coding DNA: TGTGTCTGGAGTGAACCGGGGCGAGAGACCCAGTACTTC. Encoded protein: CVWSEPGRETQYF.

Details on this clonotype: A much larger clone differs from this one at a single base, so this may be a read error. The chain has TRBV10-2 and TRBJ2-3; 7 bases agree with TRBD2. There are 19 residues in the CDR3. Germline V lookup: CDR1 WSHSY, CDR2 SAAADI. CDR3 protein: CVSSRPPGLAGDGADTQYF. CDR3 nucleotide sequence: TGCGTCAGCAGTCGCCCGCCAGGGCTTGCGGGAGACGGGGCAGATACGCAGTATTTT.

On this clonotype itself: At one of its ends the junction is not consistent with the germline gene, which may arise from a read error. This chain joins TRBV11-2 and TRBJ2-3, with D perhaps matching TRBD2 (6 bases). This CDR3 is 16 amino acids long. The germline CDR1 and CDR2 sequences are SGHAT and FQNNGV. CDR3 sequence: CVSSPREASSTDTQYF. In DNA form, the CDR3 reads TGTGTCAGCAGCCCGAGGGAGGCGTCGAGTACAGATACGCAGTATTTT.

The DNA for the CDR3 is TGTGCCAGCAGCCAAGAAGGTCAGCGGGAGGGCGTAAATGAGCAGTTCTTC. It specifies CASSQEGQREGVNEQFF. The chain employs TRBV14 and TRBJ2-1; 10 nucleotides match TRBD2. Germline V gene sequence: CDR1 SGHDN, CDR2 FVKESK. J lost 7 bases, V lost 0 bases, and 9 bases had no gene match. This CDR3 comprises 17 residues.

This clonotype was counted a single time. This could be a read error, since a much larger clone is one nucleotide away. The V call is TRBV29-1, the J call TRBJ1-1; no firm D call. The CDR3 extends over 13 amino acids. Trimming shortened V by 7 bases and J by 1 base, and 13 bases separated the two germline ends. Germline loops: CDR1 SQVTM, CDR2 ANQGSEA. The CDR3 DNA reads TGCAGCGCTGCCCCGGATCCGAACACTGAAGCTTTCTTT. This codes for CSAAPDPNTEAFF.

The chain has TRBV14 and TRBJ1-1; D remains unclear. V was cut by 0 bases and J by 6 bases, with 14 bases left in between. The CDR3 length is 15 residues. CDR1 SGHDN and CDR2 FVKESK come from the germline V gene. The CDR3 sequence is CASSQDDLLGPEAFF. The CDR3 DNA is TGTGCCAGCAGCCAAGATGATTTACTAGGGCCTGAAGCTTTCTTT. Full variable domain (missing parts from reference TRBV14 and TRBJ1-1): EAGVTQFPSHSVIEKGQTVTLRCDPISGHDNLYWYRRVMGKEIKFLLHFVKESKQDESGMPNNRFLAERTGGTYSTLKVQPAELEDSGVYFCASSQDDLLGPEAFFGQGTRLTVV.

For this clonotype: This may come from a read error, since a much larger clone is one base off. This chain connects TRBV29-1 to TRBJ1-2; D is ambiguous. The germline CDR1 and CDR2 sequences are SQVTM and ANQGSEA. Trimming cost V 5 bases and J 7 bases, with 17 bases left between them. This CDR3 is 13 amino acids long. For the CDR3, the DNA is TGCAGCGTTAAGAAGGGCTCCGGCCGTGGCTACACCTTC. This codes for CSVKKGSGRGYTF.

This clonotype has only a few counts. DNA of the CDR3: TGTGCTAGTGGCCATTTAGCTAACTATGGCTACACCTTC. This gives the protein CASGHLANYGYTF. The rearrangement uses TRBV12-5 and TRBJ1-2, with D uncertain. The CDR3 totals 13 residues. The V gene lost 6 bases and the J gene lost 0 bases, with 8 bases spanning the gap. Germline lookup yields CDR1 LGHNT and CDR2 FRNRAP. The complete variable domain, with remaining parts taken from reference TRBV12-5 and TRBJ1-2, reads DARVTQTPRHKVTEMGQEVTMRCQPILGHNTVFWYRQTMMQGLELLAYFRNRAPLDDSGMPKDRFSAEMPDATLATLKIQPSEPRDSAVYFCASGHLANYGYTFGSGTRLTVV.

CDR3 coding DNA: TGTGCCAGCAGGGGTCCGCAAAGAGGGACCCAGTACTTC. Translating it yields CASRGPQRGTQYF. This chain uses TRBV6-5 with TRBJ2-5; no clear D gene. The CDR3 has 13 amino acids. Between the trimmed V and J ends, which lost 6 bases and 7 bases, there was a span of 15 bases. Germline V gene lookup returns CDR1 MNHEY and CDR2 SVGAGI.

To note about this clonotype: One end of the junction is discordant with germline, which a read error may explain. The chain joins TRBV5-4 to TRBJ1-2; D unclear. The CDR3 consists of 13 residues. Germline CDR1 SGHNT, CDR2 YYREEE (reference sequence). As DNA, the CDR3 is TGTGCCAACAGCACCGGCCCTAACTATGACTACACCTTC. Translated: CANSTGPNYDYTF. Filled out from reference TRBV5-4 and TRBJ1-2, the complete variable domain reads ETGVTQSPTHLIKTRGQQVTLRCSSQSGHNTVSWYQQALGQGPQFIFQYYREEENGRGNFPPRFSGLQFPNYSSELNVNALELDDSALYLCANSTGPNYDYTFGSGTRLTVV.

Details on this clonotype: A junction end diverges from the germline sequence, so it may reflect a read error. The rearrangement joins TRBV10-3 to TRBJ2-7; D call uncertain. There are 11 residues in the CDR3. The germline gives CDR1 ENHRY, CDR2 SYGVKD. Written as DNA, the CDR3 is TGTACCATCAGTGACTCCTACGAGCAGTACTTC. The encoded protein is CTISDSYEQYF.

Note on this clonotype: Since the CDR3 does not end with the conserved phenylalanine or tryptophan, this likely comes from a read error. The chain recombines TRBV5-5 with TRBJ1-1, with D possibly TRBD1 on 6 matching bases. This CDR3 contains 17 residues. The germline CDR1 and CDR2 sequences are SGHKS and YYEKEE (reference sequence). V was pared by 0 bases and J by 0 bases, with 15 bases between. The CDR3 bases are TGTGCCAGCAGCTTGGCCGAGGGGGGGGGAATGAACACTGAAGCTTTCCTC. It translates to CASSLAEGGGMNTEAFL.

The chain is built from TRBV6-6 and TRBJ2-7, with 8 bases aligning to TRBD1. The CDR3 is 13 residues long. V was clipped by 10 bases and J by 5 bases; unmatched bases: 10. CDR1 and CDR2 (germline): MNHNY, SVGAGI (reference sequence). CDR3 coding DNA: TGTGCCATCAGGTCACAGGGGGTCGACGAGCAGTACTTC. Translating it yields CAIRSQGVDEQYF.

The V call is TRBV28, the J call TRBJ1-2, with a possible D match to TRBD1 (6 bases). CDR3 length: 14 residues. Per germline, CDR1 MDHEN and CDR2 SYDVKM. V lost 0 bases, J lost 8 bases, and 13 bases lay in between. CDR3 loop: CASSLWDSPAGYTF. CDR3 in DNA: TGTGCCAGCAGTTTATGGGACAGTCCCGCCGGCTACACCTTC.